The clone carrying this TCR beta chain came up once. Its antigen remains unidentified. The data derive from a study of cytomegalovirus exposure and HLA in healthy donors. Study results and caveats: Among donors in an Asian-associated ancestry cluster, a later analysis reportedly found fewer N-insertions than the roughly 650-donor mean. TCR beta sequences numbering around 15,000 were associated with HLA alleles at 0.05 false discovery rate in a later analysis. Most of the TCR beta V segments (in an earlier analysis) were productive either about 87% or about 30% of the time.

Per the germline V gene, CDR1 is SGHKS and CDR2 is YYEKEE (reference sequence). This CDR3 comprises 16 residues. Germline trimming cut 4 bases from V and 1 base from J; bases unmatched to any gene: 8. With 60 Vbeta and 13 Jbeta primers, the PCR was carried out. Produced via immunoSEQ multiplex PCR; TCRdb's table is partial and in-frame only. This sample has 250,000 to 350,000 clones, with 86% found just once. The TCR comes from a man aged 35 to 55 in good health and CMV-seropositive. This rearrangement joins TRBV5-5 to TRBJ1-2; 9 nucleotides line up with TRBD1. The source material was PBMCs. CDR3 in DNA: TGTGCCAGCAGCCGCGCCGGGACAGGGAATAACTATGGCTACACCTTC. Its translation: CASSRAGTGNNYGYTF.